This TCR beta chain stems from a study of shared clonotypes between healthy human individuals. Study conclusions and caveats: Non-shared clonotypes had lower generation probabilities than those shared by all four donors. Approximately 5.1% was the fraction of naive CD4 clonotypes found shared across a few donors.

Worth noting for this clone: Antigen: not known.

CDR3 size: 11 residues. V was cut by 4 bases and J by 5 bases, with 5 bases left in between. The germline gives CDR1 GTSNPN, CDR2 SVGIG (reference sequence). The DNA input per sorted-subset replicate PCR was 200 ng, corresponding to around 28,000 T cell genomes. Using immunoSEQ multiplex PCR, the repertoire was profiled, and TCRdb retains in-frame clones only, with some absent. The sample yields roughly 1,100,000 clones, around 76% seen once. The chain uses TRBV30 and TRBJ1-4; no definite D call. The clonotype comes from a man between 18 and 35 years old in good health. Material for sequencing was memory CD4+ T cells sorted from blood. Described subset: CD45RA-negative fraction. The CDR3 sequence is CAWNRNEKLFF. For the CDR3, the DNA is TGTGCCTGGAACCGGAATGAAAAACTGTTTTTT.